The next 8 T cell receptor beta chains were all read from a single sample in a study of CD8+ T cells in alopecia areata. Isolated RNA was reverse transcribed into cDNA used as the sequencing template. Assay used: immunoSEQ multiplex PCR; TCRdb lists only in-frame clones, some missing. The table has some 170,000 clones, approximately 59% seen once; the top ten hold about 14%. The sequenced sample was CD4+ T cells sorted from blood, obtained at week 0. The receptors were gathered from a human donor with alopecia areata.

V gene TRBV5-1 combines with J gene TRBJ2-5, with D hard to call. Germline V gene lookup returns CDR1 SGHRS and CDR2 YFSETQ. The CDR3 spans 13 residues. V was cut by 0 bases and J by 5 bases, with 8 bases left in between. Here the CDR3 DNA reads TGCGCCAGCAGCTTGGATTTGCGCGAGACCCAGTACTTC. Translating gives CASSLDLRETQYF.

The V gene is TRBV29-1, the J gene TRBJ2-5, with 15 bases that match TRBD2. J lost 5 bases, V lost 7 bases, and 5 bases had no gene match. Germline CDR1 reads SQVTM; CDR2 reads ANQGSEA. CDR3 size: 14 residues. The CDR3: CSAGLAGGPETQYF. CDR3 DNA: TGCAGCGCAGGACTAGCGGGGGGGCCCGAGACCCAGTACTTC.

The chain joins TRBV2 to TRBJ2-5; TRBD2 matches 14 bases. CDR1 is SNHLY, CDR2 FYNNEI, per germline. V lost 6 bases to trimming and J lost 4 bases; unmatched junction nucleotides: 7. This CDR3 spans 16 amino acids. The CDR3 DNA reads TGTGCCAGCAGAAGAGGACTAGCGGGGGGCAGAGAGACCCAGTACTTC. Protein product: CASRRGLAGGRETQYF.

The chain has TRBV10-3 and TRBJ2-7; D is perhaps TRBD1 (5 bases). V lost 6 bases to trimming and J lost 5 bases, with 14 bases between them. The CDR3 covers 13 residues. From germline, CDR1 is ENHRY and CDR2 SYGVKD. CDR3 sequence (DNA): TGTGCCATCAGGGCCCAGGGCAGCGACGAGCAGTACTTC. Encoded protein: CAIRAQGSDEQYF.

This rearrangement joins TRBV5-1 to TRBJ2-7, with D possibly being TRBD1 (5 bases). The CDR3 has 14 amino acids. Germline CDR1 is SGHRS and CDR2 is YFSETQ. V was cut by 0 bases and J by 3 bases, with 10 bases left in between. Here the CDR3 DNA reads TGCGCCAGCAGCTTGGCCCCAGGGTACTACGAGCAGTACTTC. Protein product: CASSLAPGYYEQYF.

The chain employs TRBV4-1 and TRBJ2-3, with D perhaps TRBD1 or TRBD2 (7 bases each). The ends were cut back, 2 bases at V and 5 bases at J, with 23 bases in the middle. Germline V gene data show CDR1 as MGHRA and CDR2 as YSYEKL. CDR3 length equals 18 residues. CDR3 amino acids: CASSQSIAGRGRRDTQYF. The DNA for the CDR3 is TGCGCCAGCAGCCAAAGTATAGCAGGGAGGGGGCGCAGAGATACGCAGTATTTT.

The chain links TRBV18 to TRBJ2-7; perhaps TRBD1 as D (5 bases). The V gene lost 3 bases and the J gene lost 6 bases, with 12 bases spanning the gap. Germline-derived CDR1 and CDR2 are KGHSH and LQKENI. The CDR3 runs 13 residues. CDR3 amino acids: CASSPHQRGEQYF. CDR3 bases: TGTGCCAGCTCACCCCACCAAAGGGGCGAGCAGTACTTC.

The chain has TRBV5-4 and TRBJ1-6, with 8 positions matching TRBD1. Trimming at V came to 3 bases and at J to 7 bases, leaving 3 bases not matched to a gene. CDR1 is SGHNT, CDR2 YYREEE, per germline (reference sequence). This CDR3 is built from 14 residues. The CDR3 region is CASSWDRQNSPLHF. DNA for the CDR3: TGTGCCAGCAGCTGGGACAGGCAGAATTCACCCCTCCACTTT.